These 20 T cell receptor beta chains share one sample of origin, sequenced in a study of CD8 T cells in Susac syndrome. RNA was extracted with the RNeasy kit, and a quantity of about 0.5 to 1 ug was reverse transcribed using random hexamers. TCRdb recomputed calls from the immunoSEQ multiplex PCR reads with MiXCR, one row per CDR3 protein. Of 250,000 to 300,000 distinct CDR3 sequences in the sample, approximately 81% are singletons; the top ten hold about 0.11%. The sequencing input was CD8+ T cells from PBMCs. All receptors derive from a human donor with multiple sclerosis.

The rearrangement links TRBV2 to TRBJ2-1, with D uncertain. The V and J ends lost 7 bases and 7 bases respectively, with 17 bases between them. The CDR3 spans 14 residues. Germline loops: CDR1 SNHLY, CDR2 FYNNEI. The CDR3 loop is CASTVVENLNEQFF. The CDR3 DNA follows: TGTGCCAGCACGGTGGTGGAGAATCTTAATGAGCAGTTCTTC.

V and J are TRBV27 and TRBJ2-7; 11 positions agree with TRBD2. Germline values: CDR1 MNHEY, CDR2 SMNVEV (reference sequence). The CDR3 is 13 residues long. J lost 2 bases, V lost 11 bases, and 5 bases had no gene match. CDR3 residues: CASRLAGTYEQYF. The DNA of the CDR3 is TGTGCCTCAAGACTAGCGGGGACCTACGAGCAGTACTTC.

The chain uses TRBV20-1 and TRBJ2-3; 8 bases fit TRBD2. V gave up 6 bases and J gave up 5 bases; unmatched junction bases: 16. The CDR3 covers 16 residues. From germline, CDR1 is DFQATT and CDR2 SNEGSKA (reference sequence). CDR3 nucleotide sequence: TGCAGTGCCACCCCCCGGGGAGCGGGAGATGAAGATACGCAGTATTTT. This translates into CSATPRGAGDEDTQYF.

The rearrangement joins TRBV7-8 to TRBJ2-1, with a possible D match to TRBD2 (6 bases). The germline V gene has CDR1 SGHVS and CDR2 FQNEAQ. CDR3 length: 16 residues. Trimming left V 7 bases short and J 0 bases short, with 16 bases between. The CDR3 sequence is CASTQWEESSYNEQFF. CDR3 coding DNA: TGTGCCAGCACCCAATGGGAGGAGAGCTCCTACAATGAGCAGTTCTTC.

The rearrangement joins TRBV2 to TRBJ1-3; the D gene is possibly TRBD1 (6 bases). The V gene lost 7 bases and the J gene lost 4 bases, with 17 bases spanning the gap. Per germline, CDR1 SNHLY and CDR2 FYNNEI. The CDR3 runs 15 residues. The CDR3 DNA follows: TGTGCCAGCACCAACTCCCGGGGGCCAGGAAACACCATATATTTT. This gives the protein CASTNSRGPGNTIYF. Drawing the rest from reference TRBV2 and TRBJ1-3, the complete variable domain is EPEVTQTPSHQVTQMGQEVILRCVPISNHLYFYWYRQILGQKVEFLVSFYNNEISEKSEIFDDQFSVERPDGSNFTLKIRSTKLEDSAMYFCASTNSRGPGNTIYFGEGSWLTVV.

This clonotype was counted between two and nine times. The CDR3: CAIGLSAGEGYNEQFF. CDR3 DNA: TGTGCCATCGGACTGAGCGCGGGAGAAGGGTACAATGAGCAGTTCTTC. This chain joins TRBV27 and TRBJ2-1; 7 bases line up with TRBD2. V gave up 10 bases and J gave up 4 bases; unmatched junction bases: 16. The CDR3 is 16 residues long. Germline loops: CDR1 MNHEY, CDR2 SMNVEV (reference sequence).

The rearrangement links TRBV6-5 to TRBJ1-3; D unclear. Germline CDR1 MNHEY, CDR2 SVGAGI. Deletions cut 3 bases from V and 7 bases from J, with 13 bases between. This CDR3 comprises 14 residues. DNA of the CDR3: TGTGCCAGCAGTTATGAGGGTTCAAAGAACACCATATATTTT. This translates into CASSYEGSKNTIYF.

The chain combines TRBV6-5 with TRBJ2-5; D is ambiguous. CDR1 is MNHEY and CDR2 is SVGAGI in the germline V gene. The CDR3 sequence is 14 residues long. The V end lost 4 bases, the J end lost 3 bases, and 12 bases lay between the germline ends. The CDR3 DNA is TGTGCCAGCAGTTTCTTTTCGGAGAAAGAGACCCAGTACTTC. The encoded protein is CASSFFSEKETQYF.

The CDR3 DNA follows: TGCGCCAGCAGCTGGGCCGGGACAGGGCTTTCCGGGGAGCTGTTTTTT. It encodes CASSWAGTGLSGELFF. This chain uses TRBV5-1 with TRBJ2-2, with 9 bases fitting TRBD1. Germline values: CDR1 SGHRS, CDR2 YFSETQ. The CDR3 extends over 16 amino acids. The trim removed 3 bases at V and 6 bases at J, leaving 9 bases unmatched.

This clonotype was seen once. V gene TRBV12-5 combines with J gene TRBJ1-2, with no clear D. This CDR3 is built from 11 residues. Germline-derived CDR1 and CDR2 are LGHNT and FRNRAP. With 0 bases removed from V and 6 bases from J, the gap between germline ends came to 2 bases. DNA for the CDR3: TGTGCTAGTGGTTTGGTAGATGGCTACACCTTC. This encodes CASGLVDGYTF. Using reference TRBV12-5 and TRBJ1-2 for the parts outside the CDR3, the full variable domain is DARVTQTPRHKVTEMGQEVTMRCQPILGHNTVFWYRQTMMQGLELLAYFRNRAPLDDSGMPKDRFSAEMPDATLATLKIQPSEPRDSAVYFCASGLVDGYTFGSGTRLTVV.

The J gene is TRBJ2-1, the V gene TRBV28, with D tentatively TRBD2 (5 bases). CDR3 length equals 14 residues. V was pared by 5 bases and J by 9 bases, with 17 bases between. CDR1 and CDR2 (germline): MDHEN, SYDVKM. CDR3 nucleotide sequence: TGTGCCAGCAGTACATTAGGTGGAGGCGCTGAGCAGTTCTTC. This codes for CASSTLGGGAEQFF.

The chain employs TRBV12-3 or TRBV12-4 and TRBJ2-7; 7 nucleotides line up with TRBD2. The CDR3 extends over 12 amino acids. V was clipped by 10 bases and J by 4 bases; unmatched bases: 7. In nucleotides, the CDR3 is TGTGCCACCGGGGGAGGGCAATACGAGCAGTACTTC. Its protein is CATGGGQYEQYF.

The rearrangement links TRBV2 to TRBJ1-4, with D unclear. Trimming removed 8 bases from V and 4 bases from J, with 11 bases in between. The CDR3 length is 13 residues. Germline V gene lookup returns CDR1 SNHLY and CDR2 FYNNEI. The CDR3 coding sequence is TGTGCCAGCGTCGGCGATGTTAATGAAAAACTGTTTTTT. Protein product: CASVGDVNEKLFF.

This rearrangement joins TRBV27 to TRBJ2-1; D is undetermined. CDR1 and CDR2 from the germline V gene are MNHEY and SMNVEV (reference sequence). The V gene lost 9 bases and the J gene lost 4 bases, with 10 bases spanning the gap. The length of the CDR3 is 12 residues. The CDR3: CASLDGYNEQFF. For the CDR3, the DNA is TGTGCCAGTTTGGACGGTTACAATGAGCAGTTCTTC.

V is TRBV27 and J is TRBJ2-7, with D possibly matching TRBD1 (5 bases). CDR1 and CDR2 from the germline V gene are MNHEY and SMNVEV (reference sequence). CDR3 length: 14 residues. The V gene lost 0 bases and the J gene lost 4 bases, with 10 bases spanning the gap. This CDR3 reads CASSLSGASYEQYF. CDR3 nucleotide sequence: TGTGCCAGCAGTTTATCAGGGGCGTCTTACGAGCAGTACTTC.

The chain recombines TRBV2 with TRBJ2-1; D remains ambiguous. Trimming stripped 4 bases from V and 4 bases from J, with 17 bases between. CDR3 length: 16 amino acids. CDR1 SNHLY and CDR2 FYNNEI come from the germline V gene. CDR3 residues: CASSGRNVGLYNEQFF. The CDR3 nucleotides read TGTGCCAGCAGTGGGCGAAACGTCGGGCTATACAATGAGCAGTTCTTC.

In this sample, this clonotype turned up a few times. V and J are TRBV28 and TRBJ2-7; D is unclear. The V gene's germline CDR1 is MDHEN and CDR2 SYDVKM. CDR3 length: 14 residues. The ends were cut back, 4 bases at V and 3 bases at J, with 13 bases in the middle. The CDR3 nucleotides are TGTGCCAGCAGTTCTGAAGGGTGGGTCTACGAGCAGTACTTC. Its translation is CASSSEGWVYEQYF.

The J gene is TRBJ2-5, the V gene TRBV6-1; 8 bases align to TRBD2. The germline V gene has CDR1 MNHNS and CDR2 SASEGT. The V segment lost 3 bases and the J segment 0 bases; nucleotides outside the gene matches: 9. The CDR3 contains 17 residues. The DNA of the CDR3 is TGTGCCAGCAGTGAGGTAGCGGGGTGGAGCTACCAAGAGACCCAGTACTTC. Amino acids: CASSEVAGWSYQETQYF.

This clonotype was counted between two and nine times. This rearrangement joins TRBV6-1 to TRBJ1-2; 7 nucleotides agree with TRBD1. The V gene end was trimmed by 5 bases and the J gene end by 8 bases; junction bases not matched to a gene: 8. This CDR3 contains 13 residues. Germline assignment: CDR1 MNHNS and CDR2 SASEGT. The CDR3 region has the DNA TGTGCCAGCAGTTCCGACAGGGTGCGAGGCTACACCTTC. Translating it yields CASSSDRVRGYTF.

The chain uses TRBV29-1 and TRBJ2-1, with D perhaps matching TRBD1 (5 bases). Germline lookup yields CDR1 SQVTM and CDR2 ANQGSEA. The CDR3 extends over 14 amino acids. The V and J ends lost 0 bases and 7 bases respectively, with 13 bases between them. The CDR3 nucleotides read TGCAGCGTTGAAGACCCTGACAGTAGGAATGAGCAGTTCTTC. Translation gives CSVEDPDSRNEQFF.